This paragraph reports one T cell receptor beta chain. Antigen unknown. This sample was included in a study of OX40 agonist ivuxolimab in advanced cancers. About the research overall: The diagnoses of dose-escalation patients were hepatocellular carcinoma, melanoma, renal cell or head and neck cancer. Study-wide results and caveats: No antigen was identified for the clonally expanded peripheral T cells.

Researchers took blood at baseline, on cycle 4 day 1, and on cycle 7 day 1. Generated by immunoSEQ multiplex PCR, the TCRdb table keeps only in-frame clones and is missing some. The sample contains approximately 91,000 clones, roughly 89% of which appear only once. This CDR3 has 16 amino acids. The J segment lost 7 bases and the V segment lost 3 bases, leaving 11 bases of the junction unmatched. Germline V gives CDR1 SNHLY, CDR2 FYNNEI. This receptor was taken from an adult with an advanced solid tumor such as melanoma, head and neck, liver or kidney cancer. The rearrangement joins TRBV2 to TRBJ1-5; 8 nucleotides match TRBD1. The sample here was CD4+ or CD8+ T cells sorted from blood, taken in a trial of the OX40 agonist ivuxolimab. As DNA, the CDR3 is TGTGCCAGCAGTGAGGACTTAGGACAGGGTGCGCAGCCCCAGCATTTT. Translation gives CASSEDLGQGAQPQHF.